The rows below give T cell receptor delta chains drawn from one sample of a study of gamma-delta chains in newborns, infants, children. TCRdb re-called the reads via CATT. The repertoire holds 3,000 to 4,000 delta-chain clones, with 0.25% to 0.3% as singletons. The specimen sequenced was blood. These receptors were taken from a child who was a newborn, infant or young child, either healthy, febrile or measles-vaccinated (not recorded which). The CDR3 runs from the conserved cysteine through the conserved F or W. The D gene is left open where the match is weak. The size of a clone is reported for some rows only, either as once, few or many, or as a class for expanded clones.

J gene | V gene | D gene | clone size | CDR3 protein | CDR3 DNA
TRDJ3 | TRAV29/DV5 | TRDD3 | large | CAASGGYSWDTRQMFF | TGTGCAGCAAGTGGGGGATACTCCTGGGACACCCGACAGATGTTTTTC
TRDJ3 | TRDV2 | TRDD3 | medium-sized | CACDTVLGGSWDARQMFF | TGTGCCTGTGACACCGTACTGGGGGGCTCCTGGGACGCCCGACAGATGTTTTTC
TRDJ3 | TRDV2 | NA | large | CACDTAGGPSSWDTRQMFF | TGTGCCTGTGACACCGCGGGGGGACCAAGCTCCTGGGACACCCGACAGATGTTTTTC
TRDJ2 | TRDV2 | TRDD3 | few | CACDPLLGDFSLTAQLFF | TGTGCCTGTGACCCCCTACTGGGGGATTTTTCTTTGACAGCGCAACTCTTTTTT
TRDJ3 | TRDV2 | NA | few | CACDTAGYSSWDTRQMFF | TGTGCCTGTGACACCGCCGGATACAGCTCCTGGGACACCCGACAGATGTTTTTC
TRDJ3 | TRDV3 | TRDD3 | few | CAFTGRGIRSWDTRQMFF | TGTGCCTTTACGGGCCGGGGGATACGATCCTGGGACACCCGACAGATGTTTTTC
TRDJ3 | TRDV2 | TRDD3 | medium-sized | CACDTLTGGYSWDTRQMFF | TGTGCCTGTGACACCCTCACTGGGGGGTACTCCTGGGACACCCGACAGATGTTTTTC
TRDJ2 | TRDV1 | TRDD3 | large | CALGERARWGIRVQLFF | TGTGCTCTTGGGGAACGAGCCCGCTGGGGGATACGGGTCCAACTCTTCTTT
TRDJ3 | TRDV2 | TRDD3 | large | CACDTGGFSSWDTRQMFF | TGTGCCTGTGACACCGGGGGATTTAGCTCCTGGGACACCCGACAGATGTTTTTC
TRDJ1 | TRDV1 | TRDD3 | large | CALGAQTRTGGRGTDKLIF | TGTGCTCTTGGGGCACAAACCCGTACTGGGGGACGTGGCACCGATAAACTCATCTTT
TRDJ2 | TRDV1 | NA | medium-sized | CALGEPSGGPLTAQLFF | TGTGCTCTTGGGGAACCCTCCGGGGGACCTTTGACAGCACAACTCTTCTTT
TRDJ3 | TRDV2 | TRDD3 | large | CACDTVLGPSSWDTRQMFF | TGTGCCTGTGACACGGTACTGGGGCCCAGCTCCTGGGACACCCGACAGATGTTTTTC
TRDJ3 | TRDV2 | TRDD3 | NA | CACDVLGSSWGTRQMFF | TGTGCCTGTGACGTACTGGGGAGCTCCTGGGGCACCCGACAGATGTTCTTC
TRDJ3 | TRDV2 | TRDD3 | large | CACDTLDVLGDTKASWDTRQMFF | TGTGCCTGTGACACCCTTGATGTACTGGGGGATACTAAGGCCTCCTGGGACACCCGACAGATGTTTTTC
TRDJ3 | TRDV2 | TRDD3 | large | CACDILGDTWDTRQMFF | TGTGCCTGTGACATACTGGGGGATACCTGGGACACCCGACAGATGTTTTTC
TRDJ1 | TRDV1 | TRDD3 | medium-sized | CALGELAFRLLGETYTDKLIF | TGTGCTCTTGGGGAACTGGCCTTCCGTTTACTGGGGGAAACGTACACCGATAAACTCATCTTT
TRDJ3 | TRDV2 | TRDD3 | NA | CACDTVLGDTPWDTRQTFF | TGTGCCTGCGACACCGTACTGGGGGATACGCCCTGGGACACCCGACAGACGTTTTTC
TRDJ1 | TRDV2 | TRDD3 | NA | CARDVLGDAYTDKLIF | TGTGCCCGTGACGTACTGGGGGATGCGTACACCGATAAACTCATCTTT
TRDJ1 | TRDV1 | TRDD3 | large | CALGTRRVPDQLGDTRQYTDKLIF | TGTGCTCTTGGGACAAGGAGGGTGCCTGATCAGTTGGGGGATACGCGCCAGTACACCGATAAACTCATCTTT
TRDJ1 | TRDV2 | TRDD3 | large | CACDTVRGYEYTDKLIF | TGTGCCTGTGACACCGTTAGGGGATACGAGTACACCGATAAACTCATCTTT
TRDJ2 | TRDV2 | TRDD3 | large | CACDVLGEALTAQLFF | TGTGCCTGTGACGTACTGGGGGAAGCTTTGACAGCACAACTCTTCTTT
TRDJ3 | TRDV2 | TRDD3 | large | CACDTLGDTRSTWDTRQMFF | TGTGCCTGTGACACTCTGGGGGATACGCGCTCAACCTGGGACACCCGACAGATGTTTTTC
TRDJ2 | TRDV1 | TRDD3 | few | CALGEPGAIYVLGDPDALTAQPFF | TGTGCTCTTGGGGAACCGGGGGCCATCTACGTACTGGGGGACCCCGACGCTTTGACAGCACAACCCTTCTTT
TRDJ3 | TRDV2 | TRDD3 | large | CACDTGGYGSWDTRQMFF | TGTGCCTGTGACACTGGGGGATACGGCTCCTGGGACACCCGACAGATGTTTTTC
TRDJ3 | TRDV2 | TRDD3 | few | CACDAVLGDTPSSWDTRQMFF | TGTGCCTGTGACGCCGTACTGGGGGATACCCCTAGCTCTTGGGACACCCGACAGATGTTTTTC
TRDJ3 | TRDV2 | TRDD3 | few | CACDILGASSWDARQMFF | TGTGCCTGTGACATACTGGGGGCGAGCTCCTGGGACGCCCGACAGATGTTTTTC
TRDJ1 | TRDV1 | TRDD3 | medium-sized | CALGELPSGILADKLIF | TGTGCTCTTGGGGAACTCCCCTCGGGGATACTCGCCGATAAACTCATCTTT
TRDJ2 | TRDV3 | NA | medium-sized | CAFKRWGQALTAQPFF | TGTGCCTTTAAACGGTGGGGGCAAGCTTTGACAGCACAACCCTTCTTT
TRDJ3 | TRDV2 | TRDD3 | large | CACDIGGYGRSWDTRQMFF | TGTGCCTGTGACATTGGGGGATACGGGCGCTCCTGGGACACCCGACAGATGTTTTTC
TRDJ3 | TRDV2 | NA | large | CACDTAFGTSLWDTRQMFF | TGTGCCTGTGACACCGCTTTCGGTACTTCTCTTTGGGACACCCGACAGATGTTTTTC